Shown below are 10 T cell receptor beta chains from a single sample sequenced in a study of T cell responses to AZD1222 COVID-19 vaccine (dated by TCRdb to the early 2020s). The meaning of the sample's time point label: baseline before first vaccination. The library was produced with the immunoSEQ multiplex PCR assay. TCRdb took over this immuneACCESS table, retaining in-frame rearrangements with V and J assigned. Such tables are incomplete; in checked studies, under half of the missing clones stem from an unresolved V gene, and the remainder is unexplained. The sample records approximately 150,000 clones, over 90% of which are singletons. The ten largest make up roughly 5.6% of the sample. The sample in question was peripheral blood, obtained on day 0 of AZD1222 vaccination. The origin of the receptors is an adult in good health.

The chain links TRBV19 to TRBJ1-1; 8 bases match TRBD1. Germline CDR1 LNHDA, CDR2 SQIVND (reference sequence). CDR3 length equals 15 residues. J was trimmed by 1 base and V by 7 bases; bases with no gene match: 8. The CDR3 sequence: CASTRDRGGNTEAFF. The DNA for the CDR3 is TGTGCCAGTACCCGAGACAGGGGAGGGAACACTGAAGCTTTCTTT. The full variable domain, with the rest looked up from reference TRBV19 and TRBJ1-1, is DGGITQSPKYLFRKEGQNVTLSCEQNLNHDAMYWYRQDPGQGLRLIYYSQIVNDFQKGDIAEGYSVSREKKESFPLTVTSAQKNPTAFYLCASTRDRGGNTEAFFGQGTRLTVV.

The chain employs TRBV7-9 and TRBJ1-6, with D unclear. The ends were cut back, 1 base at V and 9 bases at J, with 10 bases in the middle. Germline V gene data show CDR1 as SEHNR and CDR2 as FQNEAQ (reference sequence). There are 14 residues in the CDR3. CDR3 sequence: CASSLELQLSPLHF. Here the CDR3 DNA reads TGTGCCAGCAGCTTAGAGCTGCAGCTTTCACCCCTCCACTTT.

The rearrangement joins TRBV7-9 to TRBJ2-1, with TRBD1 matching over 7 bases. Germline values: CDR1 SEHNR, CDR2 FQNEAQ (reference sequence). CDR3 length equals 14 residues. V lost 2 bases and J lost 8; bases outside the gene matches: 6. CDR3 nucleotides: TGTGCCAGCAGCTTAAGTAGGGGGCAGGATGAGCAGTTCTTC. Protein: CASSLSRGQDEQFF. Full variable domain (remainder filled in from reference TRBV7-9 and TRBJ2-1): DTGVSQNPRHKITKRGQNVTFRCDPISEHNRLYWYRQTLGQGPEFLTYFQNEAQLEKSRLLSDRFSAERPKGSFSTLEIQRTEQGDSAMYLCASSLSRGQDEQFFGPGTRLTVL.

The chain joins TRBV19 to TRBJ2-7; 8 bases align to TRBD1. The CDR3 extends over 15 amino acids. Germline V gives CDR1 LNHDA, CDR2 SQIVND (reference sequence). The ends lost 4 bases at V and 3 bases at J; junction bases unmatched: 8. The DNA of the CDR3 is TGTGCCAGTAGTAGGGGACAGGCCGCAGTCTACGAGCAGTACTTC. It specifies CASSRGQAAVYEQYF.

This clone was counted between two and nine times. This sequence joins TRBV5-1 and TRBJ1-1; the D gene is possibly TRBD1 (6 bases). Trimming shortened V by 0 bases and J by 5 bases, and 14 bases separated the two germline ends. The CDR3 is 15 amino acids. Germline assignment: CDR1 SGHRS and CDR2 YFSETQ. CDR3 in amino acids: CASSLVAGGVTEAFF. Written as DNA, the CDR3 is TGCGCCAGCAGCTTGGTCGCGGGGGGCGTTACTGAAGCTTTCTTT.

The V call is TRBV5-1, the J call TRBJ1-1; a possible D gene is TRBD1 (6 bases). The CDR3 is 16 amino acids. Germline values: CDR1 SGHRS, CDR2 YFSETQ. V was cut by 0 bases and J by 0 bases, with 12 bases left in between. CDR3 in DNA: TGCGCCAGCAGCTTGGGCAACAGGGAGATGAACACTGAAGCTTTCTTT. This codes for CASSLGNREMNTEAFF.

The J gene is TRBJ1-4, the V gene TRBV27, with TRBD1 matching over 10 bases. With 6 bases clipped from V and 7 bases from J, the junction kept 14 bases outside the gene matches. There are 17 residues in the CDR3. The V gene's germline CDR1 is MNHEY and CDR2 SMNVEV (reference sequence). The CDR3 spells CASRPEPQDRGSEKLFF. In nucleotides, the CDR3 is TGTGCCAGCAGACCGGAGCCTCAGGACAGGGGGAGTGAAAAACTGTTTTTT.

The CDR3: CASSLAAVGGTGELFF. The DNA of the CDR3 is TGCGCCAGCAGCTTGGCAGCGGTGGGGGGCACCGGGGAGCTGTTTTTT. The rearrangement uses TRBV5-1 and TRBJ2-2; the D gene is possibly TRBD2 (6 bases). Germline V gives CDR1 SGHRS, CDR2 YFSETQ. The ends were cut back, 0 bases at V and 4 bases at J, with 13 bases in the middle. There are 16 residues in the CDR3.

The V call is TRBV19, the J call TRBJ2-1; D gene ambiguous. The CDR3 loop spans 15 amino acids. The germline V gene encodes CDR1 LNHDA and CDR2 SQIVND (reference sequence). The V end was cut by 7 bases, the J end by 0 bases, with 13 bases between. This chain's CDR3 is CASIPGPSSYNEQFF. In nucleotides, the CDR3 is TGTGCCAGTATTCCGGGCCCGAGCTCCTACAATGAGCAGTTCTTC.

The rearrangement links TRBV2 to TRBJ1-6; TRBD1 is a possible D gene (6 bases). There are 15 residues in the CDR3. V lost 2 bases and J 5 bases, leaving 10 bases between the germline ends. Germline lookup yields CDR1 SNHLY and CDR2 FYNNEI. The CDR3 spells CASSERGQNNSPLHF. The CDR3 DNA reads TGTGCCAGCAGTGAAAGAGGACAGAATAATTCACCCCTCCACTTT.